The 24 T cell receptor beta chains below all came from one sample that was sequenced in a study of OX40 agonist ivuxolimab in advanced cancers. Profiling relied on immunoSEQ multiplex PCR, and the TCRdb table lists in-frame clones only, not all of them. Of about 64,000 clones in the sample, 80% were seen once. The sample in question was CD4+ or CD8+ T cells sorted from blood, obtained in a trial of the OX40 agonist ivuxolimab. Source of these receptors: an adult with an advanced solid tumor such as melanoma, head and neck, liver or kidney cancer.

V usage is TRBV10-3 and J usage is TRBJ1-2, with TRBD1 matching over 7 bases. The CDR3 is 13 amino acids. CDR1 ENHRY and CDR2 SYGVKD come from the germline V gene. V was clipped by 2 bases and J by 8 bases; unmatched bases: 5. CDR3 DNA sequence: TGTGCCATCAGTGAGGACAGGGCTGCCGGCTACACCTTC. It yields the protein CAISEDRAAGYTF.

This sequence joins TRBV5-1 and TRBJ2-7; the D call may be TRBD1 or TRBD2 (5 bases each). Per the germline V gene, CDR1 is SGHRS and CDR2 is YFSETQ. The CDR3 totals 13 residues. With 6 bases removed from V and 0 bases from J, the gap between germline ends came to 10 bases. CDR3 residues: CASKGTGSYEQYF. CDR3 coding DNA: TGCGCCAGCAAAGGGACGGGCTCCTACGAGCAGTACTTC.

This chain uses TRBV27 with TRBJ2-7; D may match TRBD1 or TRBD2 (5 bases each). Trimming removed 6 bases from V and 4 bases from J, with 13 bases in between. Germline lookup yields CDR1 MNHEY and CDR2 SMNVEV (reference sequence). The CDR3 loop spans 13 amino acids. The DNA of the CDR3 is TGTGCCAGCAGCCTCCGGGACCAATACGAGCAGTACTTC. Residues: CASSLRDQYEQYF.

In its sample, this clone was seen a few times. The rearrangement links TRBV5-1 to TRBJ1-2, with no clear D. This CDR3 is 13 amino acids long. Germline V gene data show CDR1 as SGHRS and CDR2 as YFSETQ. V was pared by 4 bases and J by 4 bases, with 11 bases between. This CDR3 is CASSPPIGYGYTF. CDR3 nucleotide sequence: TGCGCCAGCAGCCCACCGATAGGCTATGGCTACACCTTC.

V and J are TRBV5-1 and TRBJ1-5, with no clear D. Germline loops: CDR1 SGHRS, CDR2 YFSETQ. V lost 4 bases and J 4 bases, leaving 12 bases between the germline ends. The CDR3 is 14 amino acids. The CDR3 spells CASSPGGVNQPQHF. CDR3 DNA sequence: TGCGCCAGCAGCCCGGGAGGAGTGAATCAGCCCCAGCATTTT.

This clone has just a few counts. This sequence joins TRBV6-6 and TRBJ1-1; tentative D call: TRBD1 (6 bases). Germline CDR1 and CDR2: MNHNY and SVGAGI (reference sequence). CDR3 length equals 15 residues. V lost 6 bases and J lost 0, with 14 bases in between. Here the CDR3 reads CASRPPKGVNTEAFF. The CDR3 bases are TGTGCCAGCAGACCCCCAAAGGGGGTGAACACTGAAGCTTTCTTT.

The chain recombines TRBV5-1 with TRBJ2-5, with 11 bases aligning to TRBD2. With 4 bases clipped from V and 4 bases from J, the junction kept 3 bases outside the gene matches. The germline V gene encodes CDR1 SGHRS and CDR2 YFSETQ. The CDR3 has 14 residues. The chain's CDR3 is CASSGTSGLETQYF. As DNA, the CDR3 is TGCGCCAGCAGCGGGACTAGCGGTCTAGAGACCCAGTACTTC.

The V and J genes are TRBV6-6 and TRBJ2-3, with 7 bases fitting TRBD1. After removal of 6 bases from V and 2 bases from J, the junction contained 8 bases not matched to a gene. CDR1 and CDR2 (germline): MNHNY, SVGAGI (reference sequence). This CDR3 contains 15 residues. The CDR3 reads CASRSRDSFTDTQYF. CDR3 coding DNA: TGTGCCAGCAGGTCCCGGGACAGTTTCACAGATACGCAGTATTTT.

The chain has TRBV6-6 and TRBJ1-2; 7 bases fit TRBD1. The junction had 8 bases not matched to a gene; V was cut back by 5 bases and J by 8 bases. The V gene's germline CDR1 is MNHNY and CDR2 SVGAGI (reference sequence). CDR3 length: 13 amino acids. CDR3 in DNA: TGTGCCAGCAGTCTACAGGGGAGTCGGGGCTACACCTTC. This encodes CASSLQGSRGYTF.

The chain employs TRBV18 and TRBJ1-6; TRBD1 matches at 7 bases. The ends lost 1 base at V and 6 bases at J; junction bases unmatched: 0. The germline CDR1 and CDR2 sequences are KGHSH and LQKENI. The CDR3 has 14 residues. This CDR3 is CASSPRDSNSPLHF. DNA of the CDR3: TGTGCCAGCTCACCACGGGACAGTAATTCACCCCTCCACTTT. Filled out from reference TRBV18 and TRBJ1-6, the complete variable domain reads NAGVMQNPRHLVRRRGQEARLRCSPMKGHSHVYWYRQLPEEGLKFMVYLQKENIIDESGMPKERFSAEFPKEGPSILRIQQVVRGDSAAYFCASSPRDSNSPLHFGNGTRLTVT.

V usage is TRBV27 and J usage is TRBJ1-2; tentative D call: TRBD1 (6 bases). The V gene lost 11 bases and the J gene lost 5 bases, with 15 bases spanning the gap. CDR1 and CDR2 from the germline V gene are MNHEY and SMNVEV (reference sequence). The CDR3 is made up of 12 amino acids. The CDR3 here is CASRGGGYGYTF. The CDR3 DNA reads TGTGCCTCAAGGGGGGGCGGGTATGGCTACACCTTC.

The genes are TRBV10-3 and TRBJ2-6; D is undetermined. The germline V and J ends were trimmed by 9 bases and 0 bases, with 6 bases remaining between them. This CDR3 region has 13 residues. Germline V gene sequence: CDR1 ENHRY, CDR2 SYGVKD. The CDR3 region has the DNA TGTGCCATTGCAGTCTCTGGGGCCAACGTCCTGACTTTC. Its translation is CAIAVSGANVLTF.

The chain uses TRBV7-6 and TRBJ1-6, with D perhaps matching TRBD1 (5 bases). Germline loops: CDR1 SGHVS, CDR2 FNYEAQ. The CDR3 runs to 15 residues. V shed 2 bases and J shed 1 base, with 6 bases lying between them. CDR3 sequence (DNA): TGTGCCAGCAGCTTAACAGGATCCTATAATTCACCCCTCCACTTT. Protein: CASSLTGSYNSPLHF.

This clone appeared once. The rearrangement joins TRBV7-9 to TRBJ1-1; D not resolved. Germline V CDR1 and CDR2: SEHNR, FQNEAQ (reference sequence). The CDR3 is 14 residues long. The germline V and J ends were trimmed by 5 bases and 1 base, with 11 bases remaining between them. The CDR3 DNA follows: TGTGCCAGCAGCAGCTCGGGTCGGAACACTGAAGCTTTCTTT. This codes for CASSSSGRNTEAFF.

The chain couples TRBV7-2 to TRBJ2-3, with unresolved D. Germline assignment: CDR1 SGHTA and CDR2 FQGNSA. Deletions cut 5 bases from V and 0 bases from J, with 12 bases between. CDR3 length: 15 residues. This CDR3 is CASSPRLGSTDTQYF. In nucleotides, the CDR3 is TGTGCCAGCAGCCCCAGGTTGGGGAGCACAGATACGCAGTATTTT.

This clone is a singleton in its sample. The rearrangement uses TRBV11-2 and TRBJ2-2; D is unclear. There are 13 residues in the CDR3. Trimming stripped 5 bases from V and 6 bases from J, with 10 bases between. Germline loops: CDR1 SGHAT, CDR2 FQNNGV. For the CDR3, the DNA is TGTGCCAGCAGCCGAAACTATCCCGGGGAGCTGTTTTTT. Protein product: CASSRNYPGELFF. Drawing the rest from reference TRBV11-2 and TRBJ2-2, the complete variable domain is EAGVAQSPRYKIIEKRQSVAFWCNPISGHATLYWYQQILGQGPKLLIQFQNNGVVDDSQLPKDRFSAERLKGVDSTLKIQPAKLEDSAVYLCASSRNYPGELFFGEGSRLTVL.

The genes are TRBV6-6 and TRBJ1-1, with a weak D call TRBD1 (6 bases). The CDR3 length is 14 residues. Germline CDR1 and CDR2: MNHNY and SVGAGI (reference sequence). The V and J ends lost 6 bases and 5 bases respectively, with 16 bases between them. The CDR3: CASSPGELGTEAFF. The DNA of the CDR3 is TGTGCCAGCAGCCCAGGGGAATTAGGGACTGAAGCTTTCTTT.

The gene calls are TRBV7-3 and TRBJ1-2; 7 bases agree with TRBD1. The V and J ends lost 2 bases and 0 bases, in that order; junction bases with no gene match: 3. Germline assignment: CDR1 SGHTA and CDR2 FQGTGA. This CDR3 region has 15 residues. The CDR3 DNA sequence: TGTGCCAGCAGCTTACAGGGGGGTTCTAACTATGGCTACACCTTC. It translates to CASSLQGGSNYGYTF.

The chain couples TRBV5-1 to TRBJ1-3; TRBD1 matches 9 bases. This CDR3 contains 19 residues. After removal of 1 base from V and 2 bases from J, the junction contained 13 bases not matched to a gene. CDR1 is SGHRS and CDR2 is YFSETQ in the germline V gene. The CDR3 here is CASSLWSTGGSGAGNTIYF. The CDR3 nucleotides are TGCGCCAGCAGCTTGTGGTCGACAGGGGGTTCTGGGGCTGGAAACACCATATATTTT.

This clone occurred a few times. This chain connects TRBV30 to TRBJ2-7, with a tentative D call TRBD1 (5 bases). Looked up from germline, CDR1 is GTSNPN and CDR2 is SVGIG (reference sequence). The CDR3 loop spans 10 amino acids. Here the CDR3 reads CAAGNYEQYF. For the CDR3, the DNA is TGTGCGGCAGGGAACTACGAGCAGTACTTC.

The table lists this clone with a few counts. The CDR3 protein is CASSLTRGAPGTGELFF. The CDR3 DNA follows: TGCGCCAGCAGCTTGACGCGGGGGGCACCGGGCACCGGGGAGCTGTTTTTT. The chain combines TRBV5-1 with TRBJ2-2; 8 nucleotides align to TRBD2. J was trimmed by 4 bases and V by 1 base; bases with no gene match: 9. This CDR3 is 17 amino acids long. CDR1 is SGHRS and CDR2 is YFSETQ in the germline V gene.

The CDR3 reads CASSVRGQETQYF. The CDR3 nucleotides are TGTGCCAGCAGTGTCAGGGGGCAAGAGACCCAGTACTTC. This chain links TRBV6-5 with TRBJ2-5, with 7 bases matching TRBD1. The germline CDR1 and CDR2 sequences are MNHEY and SVGAGI. The CDR3 contains 13 residues. V lost 5 bases, J lost 2 bases, and 2 bases stayed unmatched.

The rearrangement uses TRBV27 and TRBJ2-7; 10 bases fit TRBD1. The CDR3 totals 13 residues. The germline V gene has CDR1 MNHEY and CDR2 SMNVEV (reference sequence). J gave up 4 bases and V 6 bases, and 3 bases lay outside the gene matches. DNA for the CDR3: TGTGCCAGCAGCCGGGACAGGGGTTACGAGCAGTACTTC. It specifies CASSRDRGYEQYF.

The chain combines TRBV6-1 with TRBJ1-6; no reliable D call. The germline V gene has CDR1 MNHNS and CDR2 SASEGT. V lost 2 bases and J lost 2, with 13 bases in between. The CDR3 covers 17 residues. CDR3 sequence reads: CASSELFGSAYNSPLHF. CDR3 coding DNA: TGTGCCAGCAGTGAACTATTCGGCAGCGCCTATAATTCACCCCTCCACTTT.